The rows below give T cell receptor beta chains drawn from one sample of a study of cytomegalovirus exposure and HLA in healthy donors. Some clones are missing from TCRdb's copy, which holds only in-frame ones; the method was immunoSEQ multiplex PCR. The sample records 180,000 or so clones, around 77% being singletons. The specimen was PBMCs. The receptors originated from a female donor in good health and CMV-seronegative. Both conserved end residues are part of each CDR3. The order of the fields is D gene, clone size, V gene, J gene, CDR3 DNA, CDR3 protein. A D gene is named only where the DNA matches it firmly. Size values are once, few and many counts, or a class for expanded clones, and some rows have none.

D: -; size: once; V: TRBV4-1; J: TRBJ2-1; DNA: TGCGCCAGCAGCCAAGAGGGGGGGGGACAACCGGCCTACAATGAGCAGTTCTTC; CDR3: CASSQEGGGQPAYNEQFF
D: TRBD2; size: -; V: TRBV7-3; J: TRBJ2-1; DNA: TGTGCCAGCAGCTGGACGGGGGGGCCAAATGAGCAGTTCTTC; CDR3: CASSWTGGPNEQFF
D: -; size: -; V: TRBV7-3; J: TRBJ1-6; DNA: TGTGCCAGCAGCTTATTCAGTGTCCAGGTGGATAATTCACCCCTCCACTTT; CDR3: CASSLFSVQVDNSPLHF
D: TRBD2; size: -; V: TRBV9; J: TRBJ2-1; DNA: TGTGCCAGCAGCGTAGGTCTAGCGGGGGGGCCACAAAATGAGCAGTTCTTC; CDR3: CASSVGLAGGPQNEQFF
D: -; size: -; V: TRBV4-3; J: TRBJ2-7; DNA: TGCGCCAGCAGCCAAGATCGAGGCACGATTACCTACGAGCAGTACTTC; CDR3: CASSQDRGTITYEQYF
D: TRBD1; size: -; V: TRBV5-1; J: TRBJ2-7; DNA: TGCGCCAGCAGCTCCGTACAGGGGAAGGTCCACGAGCAGTACTTC; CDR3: CASSSVQGKVHEQYF
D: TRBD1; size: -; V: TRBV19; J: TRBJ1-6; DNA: TGTGCCAGTAGATCCGGGACAGATATTTCACCCCTCCACTTT; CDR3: CASRSGTDISPLHF
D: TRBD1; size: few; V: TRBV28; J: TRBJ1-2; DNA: TGTGCCAGCAGCGGACAGGGGGGCTACACCTTC; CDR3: CASSGQGGYTF
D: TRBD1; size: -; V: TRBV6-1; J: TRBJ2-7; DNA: TGTGCCAGCAGTGAAAATATGGGACAGGGGCCGGGGGAGCAGTACTTC; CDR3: CASSENMGQGPGEQYF
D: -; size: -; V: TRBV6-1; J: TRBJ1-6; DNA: TGTGCCAGCAGTGAATTCAGGGGACGGGCAGTTGGACATTCACCCCTCCACTTT; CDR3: CASSEFRGRAVGHSPLHF
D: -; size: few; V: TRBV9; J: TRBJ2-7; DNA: TGTGCCAGCAGCGTAGGACAGTTTGGCGAGCAGTACTTC; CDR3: CASSVGQFGEQYF
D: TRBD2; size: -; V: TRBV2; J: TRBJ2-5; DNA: TGTGCCAGCAGTGGGGGACTAGCGGGACCTGAAGAGACCCAGTACTTC; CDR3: CASSGGLAGPEETQYF
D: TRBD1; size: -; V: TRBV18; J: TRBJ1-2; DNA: TGTGCCAGCTCACCAGGACAGGGTCGAGACTATGGCTACACCTTC; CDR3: CASSPGQGRDYGYTF
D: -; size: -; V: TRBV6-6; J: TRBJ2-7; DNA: TGTGCCAGCACTCCCGGGACTTCTCTTATAGAGCAGTACTTC; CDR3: CASTPGTSLIEQYF
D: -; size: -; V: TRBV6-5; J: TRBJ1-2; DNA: TGTGCCAGCAGTTACGACAGGAGTAACTATGGCTACACCTTC; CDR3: CASSYDRSNYGYTF
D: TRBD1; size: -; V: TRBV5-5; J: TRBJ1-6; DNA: TGTGCCAGCAGCCAGGACAGGGCCGATAATTCACCCCTCCACTTT; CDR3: CASSQDRADNSPLHF
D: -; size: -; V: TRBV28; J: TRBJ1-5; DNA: TGTGCCAGCAGTTTGGGCAGGGGCAGGTCAAGCAATCAGCCCCAGCATTTT; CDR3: CASSLGRGRSSNQPQHF
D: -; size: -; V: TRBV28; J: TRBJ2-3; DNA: TGTGCCAGCAGTTTAGGGGGGGCTTGGGCAGATACGCAGTATTTT; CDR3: CASSLGGAWADTQYF
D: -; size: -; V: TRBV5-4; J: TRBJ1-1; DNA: TGTGCCAGCAGCTTGGTTGGGGAGGGCACTGAAGCTTTCTTT; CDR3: CASSLVGEGTEAFF
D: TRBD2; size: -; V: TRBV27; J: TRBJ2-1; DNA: TGTGCCAGCAGTGCCGGGACTAGCGGGAGGGCCGCCTACAATGAGCAGTTCTTC; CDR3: CASSAGTSGRAAYNEQFF
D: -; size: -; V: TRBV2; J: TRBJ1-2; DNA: TGTGCCAGCAGTGAGCGTTCTAACGATAACACCTTC; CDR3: CASSERSNDNTF
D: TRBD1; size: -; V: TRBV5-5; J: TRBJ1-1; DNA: TGTGCCAGCAGCTTCCCCGGGACAGCCAAGACTGAAGCTTTCTTT; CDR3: CASSFPGTAKTEAFF
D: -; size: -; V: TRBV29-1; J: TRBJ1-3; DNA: TGCAGCGTTGTCTCCGGGGTTGGAAACACCATATATTTT; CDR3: CSVVSGVGNTIYF
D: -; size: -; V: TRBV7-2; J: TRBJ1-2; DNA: TGTGCCAGCAGCTTAGGAACAGGAGATAACTATGGCTACACCTTC; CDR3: CASSLGTGDNYGYTF
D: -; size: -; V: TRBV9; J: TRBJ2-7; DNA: TGTGCCAGCAGCGTAGCGAGCGGGTTTTACGAGCAGTACTTC; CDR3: CASSVASGFYEQYF
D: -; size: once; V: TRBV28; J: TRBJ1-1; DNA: TGTGCCAGCAGCCGGGCGGGTCAAGCTTTCTTT; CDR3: CASSRAGQAFF
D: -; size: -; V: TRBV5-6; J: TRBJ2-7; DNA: TGTGCCAGCAGCCCACCGGGGAGTTCTCTCTACGAGCAGTACTTC; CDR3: CASSPPGSSLYEQYF
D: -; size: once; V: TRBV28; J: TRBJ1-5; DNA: TGTGCCAGCAGTTTGGTGGCAGGGGAAGACGTCTATTATCAGCCCCAGCATTTT; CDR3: CASSLVAGEDVYYQPQHF
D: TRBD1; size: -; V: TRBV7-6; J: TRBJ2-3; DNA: TGTGCCAGCAGCTACCGCGGGACAGGGGATGAGGCAGATACGCAGTATTTT; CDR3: CASSYRGTGDEADTQYF
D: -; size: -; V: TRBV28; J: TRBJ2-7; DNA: TGTGCCAGCAGCCCCAGCACAGGGCTATTTAGCGAGCAGTACTTC; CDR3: CASSPSTGLFSEQYF
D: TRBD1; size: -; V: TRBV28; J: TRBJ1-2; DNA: TGTGCCAGCAGTCTACAGGGGGGCTATGGCTACACCTTC; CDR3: CASSLQGGYGYTF
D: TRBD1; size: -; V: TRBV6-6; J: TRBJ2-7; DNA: TGTGCCAGCAGTTACTCGGGACAGGGGAGCTCCTACGAGCAGTACTTC; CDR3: CASSYSGQGSSYEQYF
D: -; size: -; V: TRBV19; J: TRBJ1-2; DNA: TGTGCCAGTAGTATCGCCTGGGACAAAAGTGGCTATGGCTACACCTTC; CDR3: CASSIAWDKSGYGYTF
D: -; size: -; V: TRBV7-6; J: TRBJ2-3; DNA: TGTGCCAGCAGCCCGGGTCGGTTCACAGATACGCAGTATTTT; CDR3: CASSPGRFTDTQYF
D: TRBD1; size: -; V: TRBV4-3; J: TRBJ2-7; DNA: TGCGCCAGCAGCCAAGAACCGGGACAGTGGGACCACGAGCAGTACTTC; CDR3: CASSQEPGQWDHEQYF
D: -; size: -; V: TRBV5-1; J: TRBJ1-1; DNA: TGCGCCAGCAGCCCGCGTCTGAACACTGAAGCTTTCTTT; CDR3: CASSPRLNTEAFF
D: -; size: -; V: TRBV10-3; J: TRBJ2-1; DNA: TGTGCCATCTCCAAGAAGACAGAACTCTACAATGAGCAGTTCTTC; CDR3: CAISKKTELYNEQFF
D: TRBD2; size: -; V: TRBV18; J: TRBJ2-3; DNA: TGTGCCAGCTCACCGGGACTAGCGGGGGGCACAGATACGCAGTATTTT; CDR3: CASSPGLAGGTDTQYF
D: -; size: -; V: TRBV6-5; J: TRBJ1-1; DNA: TGTGCCAGCAGTTACTCGGAGGAAGGGAGCACTGAAGCTTTCTTT; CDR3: CASSYSEEGSTEAFF
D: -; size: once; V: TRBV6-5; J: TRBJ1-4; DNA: TGTGCCAGCAGTTTCCGTGGGTCGGGAGAACTGTTTTTT; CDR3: CASSFRGSGELFF
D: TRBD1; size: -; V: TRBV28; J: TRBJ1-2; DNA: TGTGCCAGCAGTCCCAACAGGGGGCGTAATGGCTACACCTTC; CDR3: CASSPNRGRNGYTF
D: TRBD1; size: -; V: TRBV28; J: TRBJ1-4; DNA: TGTGCCAGCAGTTTAACGCCGGGACAGGGAGGTGAAAAACTGTTTTTT; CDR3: CASSLTPGQGGEKLFF